Listed here is a single T cell receptor beta chain. Clones were read by immunoSEQ multiplex PCR, and TCRdb kept only the in-frame ones, dropping some. The data contain 100,000 to 150,000 clones, approximately 91% of them seen just once; the ten biggest clones take up about 27%. The sample belongs to a study of T cell responses to AZD1222 COVID-19 vaccine. There are 15 residues in the CDR3. Germline values: CDR1 SGHRS, CDR2 YFSETQ. V was shortened by 0 bases and J by 2 bases, with 8 bases between the two germline ends. The chain uses TRBV5-1 and TRBJ1-4; D not resolved. The sequences come from peripheral blood, collected on day 0 of AZD1222 vaccination. The receptor comes from an adult in good health. The CDR3 DNA reads as TGCGCCAGCAGCTTGGGCCAGCGGACTAATGAAAAACTGTTTTTT. This sequence encodes CASSLGQRTNEKLFF.